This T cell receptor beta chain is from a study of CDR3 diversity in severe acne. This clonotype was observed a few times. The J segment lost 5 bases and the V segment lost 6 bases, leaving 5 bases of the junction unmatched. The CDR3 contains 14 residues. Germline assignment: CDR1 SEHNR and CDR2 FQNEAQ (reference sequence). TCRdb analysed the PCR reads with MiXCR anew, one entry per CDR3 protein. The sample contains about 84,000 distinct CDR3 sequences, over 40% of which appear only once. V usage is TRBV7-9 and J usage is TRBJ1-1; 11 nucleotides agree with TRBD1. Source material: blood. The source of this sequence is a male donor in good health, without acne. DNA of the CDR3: TGTGCCAGCAGTCAGGACAGGGGGCGGACTGAAGCTTTCTTT. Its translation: CASSQDRGRTEAFF.